The entry below gives a single T cell receptor beta chain sequence along with its context. This likely comes from a read error, as the CDR3 has no conserved phenylalanine or tryptophan at its end. The library targeted TCRbeta and was prepared with unique molecular identifiers. One entry per CDR3 protein results from TCRdb running MiXCR on the PCR reads. The sample carries hundreds of thousands of distinct CDR3 sequences, roughly 15% recorded once. This record belongs to a study of T-cell reconstitution after alpha-beta-depleted transplantation in children. CDR3 size: 14 residues. Germline V CDR1 and CDR2: DFQATT, SNEGSKA (reference sequence). The junction had 5 bases not matched to a gene; V was cut back by 2 bases and J by 7 bases.

The input for sequencing was PBMCs from the stem cell graft donor, taken from the stem cell graft. The clonotype was recovered from a human donor who donated a stem cell graft to a child with acute myeloid leukemia. The rearrangement links TRBV20-1 to TRBJ2-3; 11 positions agree with TRBD2. Written as DNA, the CDR3 is TGCAGTGCTAGATCGACTAGCGGGGAATATACGCAGTATTTG. It codes for CSARSTSGEYTQYL.